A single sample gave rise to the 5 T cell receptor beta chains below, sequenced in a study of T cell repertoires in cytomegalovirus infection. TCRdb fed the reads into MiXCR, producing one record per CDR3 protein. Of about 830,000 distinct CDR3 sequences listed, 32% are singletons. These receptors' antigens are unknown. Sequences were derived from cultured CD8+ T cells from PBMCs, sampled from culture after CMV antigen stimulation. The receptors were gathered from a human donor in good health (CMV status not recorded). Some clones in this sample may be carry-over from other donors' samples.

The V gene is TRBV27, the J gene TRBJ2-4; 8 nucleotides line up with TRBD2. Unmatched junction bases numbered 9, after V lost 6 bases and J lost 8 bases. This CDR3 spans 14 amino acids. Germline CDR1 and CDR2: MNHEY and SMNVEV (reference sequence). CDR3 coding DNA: TGTGCCAGCAGCCTCGGGGGGGGATCGGACATTCAGTACTTC. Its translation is CASSLGGGSDIQYF.

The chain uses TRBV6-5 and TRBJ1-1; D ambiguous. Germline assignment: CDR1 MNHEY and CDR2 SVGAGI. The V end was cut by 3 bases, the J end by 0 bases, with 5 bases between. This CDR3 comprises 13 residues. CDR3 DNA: TGTGCCAGCAGTTATAATGTGAACACTGAAGCTTTCTTT. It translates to CASSYNVNTEAFF.

The CDR3 DNA sequence: TGTGCCACCAGTGATTTAAGGGCCCTGGTGGATGAGCAGTTCTTC. As protein: CATSDLRALVDEQFF. The chain joins TRBV24-1 to TRBJ2-1; D not certain. Germline V gene data show CDR1 as KGHDR and CDR2 as SFDVKD. This CDR3 comprises 15 residues. The V end lost 1 base, the J end lost 8 bases, and 14 bases lay between the germline ends.

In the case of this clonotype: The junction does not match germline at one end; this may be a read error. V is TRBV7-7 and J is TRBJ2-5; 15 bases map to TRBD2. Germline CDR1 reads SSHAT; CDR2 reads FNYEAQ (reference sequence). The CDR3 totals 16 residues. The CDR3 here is CASSPGTSGGLETQYF. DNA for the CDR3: TGTGCTAGCAGCCCCGGGACTAGCGGGGGGCTGGAGACCCAGTACTTC.

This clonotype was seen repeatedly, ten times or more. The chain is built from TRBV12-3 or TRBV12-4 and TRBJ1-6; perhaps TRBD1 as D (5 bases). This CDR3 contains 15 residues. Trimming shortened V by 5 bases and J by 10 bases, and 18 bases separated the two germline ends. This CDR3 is CASSVGRVENSPLHF. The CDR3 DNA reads TGTGCCAGCAGTGTAGGCAGGGTGGAGAACTCACCCCTCCACTTT.